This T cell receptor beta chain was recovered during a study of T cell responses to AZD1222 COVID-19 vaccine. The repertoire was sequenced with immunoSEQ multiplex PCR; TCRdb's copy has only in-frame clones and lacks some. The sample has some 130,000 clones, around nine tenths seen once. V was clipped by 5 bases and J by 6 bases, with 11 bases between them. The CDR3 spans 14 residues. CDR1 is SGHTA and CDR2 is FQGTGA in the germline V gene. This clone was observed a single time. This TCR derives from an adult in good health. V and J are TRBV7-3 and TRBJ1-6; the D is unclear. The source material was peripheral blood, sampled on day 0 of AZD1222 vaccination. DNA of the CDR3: TGTGCCAGCAGCCCCTCGATCGGTAATTCACCCCTCCACTTT. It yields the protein CASSPSIGNSPLHF.